These T cell receptor beta chains were read from a single sample in a study of shared clonotypes between healthy human individuals. Assay used: immunoSEQ multiplex PCR; TCRdb lists only in-frame clones, some missing. The sample holds about 2 million clones, over 85% seen once. The sample was naive CD4+ T cells sorted from blood. The receptors shown here come from a man between 18 and 35 years old in good health. CDR3s include the opening cysteine and the closing phenylalanine or tryptophan. D genes are given only for firm matches. Rows give clone size only sometimes, using once, few, many, or a class for an expanded clone.

abundance,j_gene,d_gene,v_gene,CDR3aa,CDR3nt
many,TRBJ1-5,-,TRBV6-1,CASSRDPYQPQHF,TGTGCCAGCAGCCGGGACCCATATCAGCCCCAGCATTTT
-,TRBJ1-6,-,TRBV2,CASSVVRPPDSPLHF,TGTGCCAGCAGTGTGGTCAGGCCGCCAGATTCACCCCTCCACTTT
-,TRBJ1-6,-,TRBV4-2,CASSRLAGTSNSPLHF,TGTGCCAGCAGCCGACTAGCCGGGACCAGTAATTCACCCCTCCACTTT
-,TRBJ1-1,TRBD1,TRBV29-1,CSVVSGTVNTEAFF,TGCAGCGTCGTCTCCGGGACAGTGAACACTGAAGCTTTCTTT
-,TRBJ1-1,-,TRBV21-1,CASRVATIRTEAFF,TGTGCCAGCAGGGTAGCTACAATTCGCACTGAAGCTTTCTTT
-,TRBJ2-5,-,TRBV5-1,CASSPGFADKATQYF,TGCGCCAGCAGCCCCGGGTTTGCGGACAAGGCGACCCAGTACTTC
-,TRBJ2-7,TRBD1,TRBV18,CASSPRGTGYSRYEQYF,TGTGCCAGCTCACCACGTGGGACAGGGTATTCCCGCTACGAGCAGTACTTC
once,TRBJ2-3,TRBD2,TRBV5-6,CASSLLPGLGGKDTQYF,TGTGCCAGCAGCTTACTTCCGGGACTAGGAGGTAAAGATACGCAGTATTTT
-,TRBJ2-7,TRBD2,TRBV10-2,CASRESGRRPYEQYF,TGCGCCAGCAGGGAGAGCGGGAGGAGGCCCTACGAGCAGTACTTC
-,TRBJ1-3,-,TRBV2,CASKGYSGTTIYF,TGTGCCAGCAAAGGTTACTCTGGAACCACCATATATTTT
-,TRBJ2-2,-,TRBV6-5,CASSDSLALGELFF,TGTGCCAGCAGCGACTCCTTAGCGCTCGGGGAGCTGTTTTTT
-,TRBJ2-5,TRBD1,TRBV4-1,CASSQSHFRDRVGGETQYF,TGCGCCAGCAGCCAATCTCACTTCCGGGACAGGGTCGGTGGCGAGACCCAGTACTTC
-,TRBJ2-7,-,TRBV7-2,CASSYQQGSMNEQYF,TGTGCCAGCAGCTATCAACAGGGTAGTATGAACGAGCAGTACTTC
-,TRBJ2-5,TRBD2,TRBV5-6,CASSLKASGLFQETQYF,TGTGCCAGCAGCTTGAAGGCTAGCGGATTATTCCAAGAGACCCAGTACTTC
-,TRBJ2-3,-,TRBV4-3,CASSQGDERTDTQYF,TGCGCCAGCAGCCAGGGGGACGAACGCACAGATACGCAGTATTTT
-,TRBJ2-3,-,TRBV6-7,CASSYPRRPCTDTQYF,TGTGCCAGCAGTTACCCGAGGCGCCCTTGCACAGATACGCAGTATTTT
-,TRBJ1-6,TRBD1,TRBV19,CASHPGQGRGTPLHF,TGTGCCAGCCACCCCGGACAGGGAAGGGGGACACCCCTCCACTTT
-,TRBJ1-5,TRBD1,TRBV6-6,CASSPGQVSNQPQHF,TGTGCCAGCAGTCCCGGACAGGTCAGCAATCAGCCCCAGCATTTT
-,TRBJ2-6,-,TRBV6-6,CAIPDGSSGANVLTF,TGTGCCATTCCGGACGGCTCCTCTGGGGCCAACGTCCTGACTTTC
-,TRBJ2-2,-,TRBV19,CASSTGSNTGELFF,TGTGCCAGTAGCACAGGATCAAACACCGGGGAGCTGTTTTTT
-,TRBJ1-6,TRBD1,TRBV15,CATSRIGQGEGSYNSPLHF,TGTGCCACCAGCAGGATAGGACAGGGTGAAGGGTCCTATAATTCACCCCTCCACTTT
-,TRBJ1-1,-,TRBV30,CAWRTVNTEAFF,TGTGCCTGGAGAACAGTCAACACTGAAGCTTTCTTT
-,TRBJ2-7,TRBD2,TRBV7-2,CASSPDEGLAPHEQYF,TGTGCCAGCAGCCCCGATGAGGGACTAGCGCCCCACGAGCAGTACTTC
-,TRBJ1-5,TRBD1,TRBV28,CASRDQQGTYQPQHF,TGTGCCAGCAGGGATCAACAGGGGACATACCAGCCCCAGCATTTT
-,TRBJ2-7,-,TRBV28,CASSQDSLGAFYEQYF,TGTGCCAGCAGTCAGGACTCCCTGGGGGCTTTTTACGAGCAGTACTTC
-,TRBJ1-6,-,TRBV5-4,CASSLLDSPLHF,TGTGCCAGCAGCTTGTTGGATTCACCCCTCCACTTT
-,TRBJ1-5,TRBD1,TRBV6-5,CASRVGQGSNQPQHF,TGTGCCAGCAGGGTGGGACAGGGGAGCAATCAGCCCCAGCATTTT
-,TRBJ2-7,TRBD2,TRBV6-1,CASSEGTSGIAYEQYF,TGTGCCAGCAGTGAAGGGACTAGCGGGATCGCCTACGAGCAGTACTTC
-,TRBJ1-1,-,TRBV7-2,CASNPTPTMNTEAFF,TGTGCCAGCAACCCCACCCCTACGATGAACACTGAAGCTTTCTTT
-,TRBJ2-3,TRBD1,TRBV9,CASSQGGGSTDTQYF,TGTGCCAGCAGCCAAGGGGGCGGGAGCACAGATACGCAGTATTTT
-,TRBJ2-7,-,TRBV5-1,CASSPQGGSYEQYF,TGCGCCAGCAGCCCCCAGGGGGGGTCCTACGAGCAGTACTTC
-,TRBJ1-4,-,TRBV7-9,CASSQDSSTNEKLFF,TGTGCCAGCAGCCAAGACAGTTCAACTAATGAAAAACTGTTTTTT
-,TRBJ2-7,TRBD1,TRBV6-5,CASSYSGAGGYEQYF,TGTGCCAGCAGTTACTCAGGGGCAGGGGGTTACGAGCAGTACTTC
-,TRBJ2-5,TRBD2,TRBV5-1,CASSPAGLAGVWALGETQYF,TGCGCCAGCAGCCCCGCGGGGCTAGCGGGAGTGTGGGCCCTGGGAGAGACCCAGTACTTC
-,TRBJ1-1,-,TRBV20-1,CSTGEAFF,TGCAGCACGGGTGAAGCTTTCTTT
-,TRBJ2-3,TRBD2,TRBV7-2,CASSLGGGLSTDTQYF,TGTGCCAGCAGCTTAGGGGGGGGACTAAGCACAGATACGCAGTATTTT
-,TRBJ1-2,-,TRBV28,CASSYRDSYGYTF,TGTGCCAGCAGCTACAGGGACTCCTATGGCTACACCTTC
-,TRBJ1-2,-,TRBV6-5,CASSPRPANYGYTF,TGTGCCAGCAGCCCGCGGCCAGCGAACTATGGCTACACCTTC
-,TRBJ1-5,-,TRBV5-4,CASVPGHQRPQHF,TGTGCCAGCGTCCCAGGTCATCAAAGGCCCCAGCATTTT
-,TRBJ2-7,TRBD1,TRBV5-6,CASSEGAGPPYEQYF,TGTGCCAGCAGCGAGGGGGCGGGCCCTCCCTACGAGCAGTACTTC
-,TRBJ2-3,TRBD2,TRBV12-5,CASGPGLAGGPSTDTQYF,TGTGCTAGTGGTCCCGGACTAGCGGGAGGTCCTAGCACAGATACGCAGTATTTT
-,TRBJ2-7,TRBD2,TRBV27,CASSFESGRTYEQYF,TGTGCCAGCAGTTTTGAGAGCGGGAGGACTTACGAGCAGTACTTC
-,TRBJ2-7,-,TRBV5-4,CASSLARVGSDYEQYF,TGTGCCAGCAGCTTGGCCCGGGTAGGGAGTGACTACGAGCAGTACTTC
-,TRBJ2-4,-,TRBV30,CAWSVPGTIAKNIQYF,TGTGCCTGGAGTGTACCAGGGACCATAGCCAAAAACATTCAGTACTTC